A selection of T cell receptor beta chains follows, all from one sample in a study of blood T cell repertoires in COVID-19. Clones were read by immunoSEQ multiplex PCR, and TCRdb kept only the in-frame ones, dropping some. In the table there are 210,000 or so clones, around four fifths of which are singletons. Sequencing was done on a sample of peripheral blood. The receptors come from a woman between 45 and 60 years old with active or convalescent COVID-19. Each CDR3 is given with its conserved first and last residue. D genes are given only for firm matches. Size values are once, few and many counts, or a class for expanded clones, and some rows have none.

V	D	size	J	CDR3	DNA
TRBV19	NA	NA	TRBJ1-5	CASSSSDGGDRPQHF	TGTGCCAGTAGTTCCTCGGACGGAGGAGATAGGCCCCAGCATTTT
TRBV5-5	NA	NA	TRBJ2-7	CASSLGASLSYEQYF	TGTGCCAGCAGCTTGGGGGCTAGCCTATCCTACGAGCAGTACTTC
TRBV11-2	NA	few	TRBJ1-1	CASSSDGGANTEAFF	TGTGCCAGCAGTTCTGATGGGGGCGCGAACACTGAAGCTTTCTTT
TRBV2	TRBD1	NA	TRBJ1-5	CASSGDRGRDQPQHF	TGTGCCAGCAGTGGGGACAGGGGGCGCGATCAGCCCCAGCATTTT
TRBV5-6	NA	NA	TRBJ1-3	CASSFSGSSGNTIYF	TGTGCCAGCAGCTTTAGCGGAAGCTCTGGAAACACCATATATTTT
TRBV28	NA	NA	TRBJ2-5	CASSDRQGGETQYF	TGTGCCAGCAGTGACAGACAGGGAGGCGAGACCCAGTACTTC
TRBV28	TRBD1	once	TRBJ1-5	CASSDPVGQGTFQPQHF	TGTGCCAGCAGTGACCCCGTGGGACAGGGGACCTTTCAGCCCCAGCATTTT
TRBV6-5	TRBD1	NA	TRBJ1-2	CASSWGQGSYGYTF	TGTGCCAGCAGTTGGGGACAGGGATCCTATGGCTACACCTTC
TRBV7-9	TRBD1	NA	TRBJ2-3	CASSLDRVGDTQYF	TGTGCCAGCAGCTTGGACAGGGTGGGAGATACGCAGTATTTT
TRBV6-1	NA	NA	TRBJ1-2	CASSVIYRVLRGYGYTF	TGTGCCAGCAGTGTGATTTACAGGGTATTAAGGGGGTATGGCTACACCTTC
TRBV30	TRBD2	NA	TRBJ2-4	CAYTLGLADNIQYF	TGTGCCTATACCCTGGGACTAGCGGATAACATTCAGTACTTC
TRBV5-4	NA	NA	TRBJ1-1	CASSPEVRNTEAFF	TGTGCCAGCAGCCCGGAGGTTAGGAACACTGAAGCTTTCTTT
TRBV7-8	NA	once	TRBJ1-5	CASSLEANQPQHF	TGTGCCAGCAGCTTAGAAGCTAATCAGCCCCAGCATTTT
TRBV3-1/TRBV3-2	NA	NA	TRBJ1-5	CASSLGADQPQHF	TGTGCCAGCAGCCTGGGGGCCGATCAGCCCCAGCATTTT
TRBV3-1/TRBV3-2	NA	NA	TRBJ1-2	CASSQASVGSYGYTF	TGTGCCAGCAGCCAAGCTAGTGTCGGCAGCTATGGCTACACCTTC
TRBV15	NA	many	TRBJ1-3	CATSNQLSGNTIYF	TGTGCCACCTCGAACCAACTCTCTGGAAACACCATATATTTT
TRBV19	NA	many	TRBJ2-5	CASSIDLGRQETQYF	TGTGCCAGTAGTATAGATCTGGGGAGACAAGAGACCCAGTACTTC
TRBV25-1	NA	NA	TRBJ1-6	CASSVSRNSPLHF	TGTGCCAGCAGCGTTTCCCGGAATTCACCCCTCCACTTT
TRBV2	TRBD1	NA	TRBJ2-2	CASSYRDRGTGELFF	TGTGCCAGCAGTTACCGGGACAGGGGGACCGGGGAGCTGTTTTTT
TRBV9	TRBD2	NA	TRBJ2-2	CASSPTTSGKTGELFF	TGTGCCAGCAGTCCTACGACTAGCGGGAAGACCGGGGAGCTGTTTTTT
TRBV28	NA	NA	TRBJ2-1	CASSPLGSGPADEQFF	TGTGCCAGCAGTCCCCTGGGAAGCGGGCCCGCCGATGAGCAGTTCTTC
TRBV6-5	TRBD1	NA	TRBJ1-1	CASTGQGTGTEAFF	TGTGCCAGCACTGGACAGGGCACAGGGACTGAAGCTTTCTTT
TRBV5-1	TRBD1	once	TRBJ2-4	CASSLGQGDKNIQYF	TGCGCCAGCAGCTTGGGACAGGGCGACAAAAACATTCAGTACTTC